Below are 10 T cell receptor beta chains sequenced from a single sample in a study of T cell repertoires in cytomegalovirus infection. TCRdb recomputed calls from the reads with MiXCR, one row per CDR3 protein. The data contain approximately 250,000 distinct CDR3 sequences, approximately 9.1% of them singletons. Sequencing was carried out using PBMCs. These receptors were obtained from a human donor in good health (CMV status not recorded). Some clones in this sample may be carry-over from other donors' samples.

The chain carries TRBV18 and TRBJ2-5, with D maybe TRBD1 (5 bases). Germline CDR1 reads KGHSH; CDR2 reads LQKENI. V lost 5 bases to trimming and J lost 5 bases, with 12 bases between them. This CDR3 region has 13 residues. As DNA, the CDR3 is TGTGCCAGCTCATCAGCACCAGGGGAGACCCAGTACTTC. It encodes CASSSAPGETQYF.

The J gene is TRBJ2-7, the V gene TRBV6-6; no reliable D call. Germline V CDR1 and CDR2: MNHNY, SVGAGI (reference sequence). The length of the CDR3 is 14 residues. V lost 9 bases, J lost 0 bases, and 15 bases lay in between. In nucleotides, the CDR3 is TGTGCCAGGGGCTGGGTGGGAAGCTCCTACGAGCAGTACGTC. This translates into CARGWVGSSYEQYV.

This clonotype was observed at least ten times. This sequence joins TRBV7-2 and TRBJ1-2; D call uncertain. Germline-derived CDR1 and CDR2 are SGHTA and FQGNSA. This CDR3 has 13 residues. V lost 0 bases and J lost 8, with 10 bases in between. The CDR3 reads CASSLASGRGYTF. In DNA, the CDR3 is TGTGCCAGCAGCTTAGCATCAGGAAGGGGCTACACCTTC.

This clonotype was counted ten times or more. The chain is built from TRBV4-1 and TRBJ1-6; possible D gene TRBD1, 5 bases. The CDR3 sequence is 16 residues long. The germline V gene has CDR1 MGHRA and CDR2 YSYEKL. Trimming left V 0 bases short and J 10 bases short, with 16 bases between. CDR3 residues: CASSQERGSTGSPLHF. The CDR3 DNA follows: TGCGCCAGCAGCCAAGAGCGGGGGTCGACTGGCTCACCCCTCCACTTT.

Ten or more counts support this clonotype. The rearrangement uses TRBV7-2 and TRBJ1-2, with unresolved D. The CDR3 has 15 amino acids. V was pared by 5 bases and J by 0 bases, with 13 bases between. Germline V CDR1 and CDR2: SGHTA, FQGNSA. The CDR3 DNA reads as TGTGCCAGCAGCCCGGCCAAGGATGCTAACTATGGCTACACCTTC. Translated: CASSPAKDANYGYTF.

This chain connects TRBV12-3 or TRBV12-4 to TRBJ2-7; D is unclear. The CDR3 covers 15 residues. V lost 6 bases and J lost 2, with 17 bases in between. CDR3 nucleotides: TGTGCCAGCAGCTCCCCCCGGGCTGGGGCCTACGAGCAGTACTTC. Its protein product is CASSSPRAGAYEQYF.

This clonotype was counted ten times or more. The chain recombines TRBV7-9 with TRBJ2-7; D ambiguous. V was clipped by 6 bases and J by 7 bases, with 22 bases between them. The CDR3 contains 15 residues. Germline assignment: CDR1 SEHNR and CDR2 FQNEAQ (reference sequence). This chain's CDR3 is CASSSTAPQMGEQYF. The CDR3 DNA is TGTGCCAGCAGTTCGACTGCACCCCAGATGGGAGAGCAGTACTTC.

The chain joins TRBV4-1 to TRBJ1-5; D remains ambiguous. The germline V gene has CDR1 MGHRA and CDR2 YSYEKL. This CDR3 is built from 18 residues. V lost 4 bases to trimming and J lost 0 bases, with 19 bases between them. The CDR3 DNA sequence: TGCGCCAGCAGCCTAAAAGAGGGAGGTACCGATAGCAATCAGCCCCAGCATTTT. Its translation: CASSLKEGGTDSNQPQHF.

This clonotype was recorded a few times. The V call is TRBV2, the J call TRBJ2-5; TRBD2 might be the D (7 bases). This CDR3 is 15 amino acids long. Germline CDR1 reads SNHLY; CDR2 reads FYNNEI. V gave up 7 bases and J gave up 4 bases, with 19 bases separating them. CDR3 residues: CASTWGEGVGETQYF. CDR3 bases: TGTGCCAGCACATGGGGGGAGGGGGTAGGAGAGACCCAGTACTTC.

In its sample, this clonotype was seen many times. This chain connects TRBV7-2 to TRBJ2-7, with TRBD1 matching 11 bases. Germline assignment: CDR1 SGHTA and CDR2 FQGNSA. J was trimmed by 5 bases and V by 5 bases; bases with no gene match: 5. The CDR3 contains 14 residues. The CDR3 DNA reads as TGTGCCAGCAGCAGAGGACAGGGGGCGGACGAGCAGTACTTC. It encodes CASSRGQGADEQYF.